Below are 29 T cell receptor beta chains sequenced from a single sample in a study of blood T cell repertoires in COVID-19. TCRdb's table, derived via immunoSEQ multiplex PCR, lists solely in-frame clones and lacks some. The data hold 150,000 to 250,000 clones, with about 85% observed a single time. Sequenced: peripheral blood. The receptor set was obtained from a woman aged 35 to 49 with COVID-19, enrolled during active disease.

The chain couples TRBV19 to TRBJ2-1; D is unresolved. Trimming took off 9 bases at V and 0 bases at J, with 15 bases between the two ends. The CDR3 sequence is 15 residues long. The germline gives CDR1 LNHDA, CDR2 SQIVND (reference sequence). CDR3 sequence (DNA): TGTGCCAGCACCATAGCAGCGAGCTCCTACAATGAGCAGTTCTTC. It specifies CASTIAASSYNEQFF.

This clone was counted once. The V gene is TRBV6-6, the J gene TRBJ1-5; no definite D call. The CDR3 runs to 14 residues. Looked up from germline, CDR1 is MNHNY and CDR2 is SVGAGI (reference sequence). V was trimmed by 6 bases and J by 6 bases, leaving 15 bases between them. In nucleotides, the CDR3 is TGTGCCAGCAGCTGGGAGAGGATCGGTCAGCCCCAGCATTTT. Translation: CASSWERIGQPQHF.

This clone appeared a single time. V is TRBV5-6 and J is TRBJ2-3; possible D gene TRBD2, 7 bases. Per germline, CDR1 SGHDT and CDR2 YYEEEE. The ends were cut back, 0 bases at V and 1 base at J, with 9 bases in the middle. This CDR3 has 15 residues. The CDR3 loop reads CASSLEGGGTDTQYF. The DNA of the CDR3 is TGTGCCAGCAGCTTGGAGGGGGGGGGCACAGATACGCAGTATTTT. Complete variable domain (other parts from reference TRBV5-6 and TRBJ2-3): DAGVTQSPTHLIKTRGQQVTLRCSPKSGHDTVSWYQQALGQGPQFIFQYYEEEERQRGNFPDRFSGHQFPNYSSELNVNALLLGDSALYLCASSLEGGGTDTQYFGPGTRLTVL.

V usage is TRBV5-1 and J usage is TRBJ2-5; the match to TRBD2 covers 7 bases. V shed 7 bases and J 1 base; nucleotides not matched to a gene: 4. The germline V gene encodes CDR1 SGHRS and CDR2 YFSETQ. CDR3 length equals 13 residues. In nucleotides, the CDR3 is TGCGCCAGCGCTACGGGGGGCCAAGAGACCCAGTACTTC. Translating gives CASATGGQETQYF.

The CDR3 DNA sequence: TGTGCCAGCAGCGTAAGCCCCCCTTACGGTGCGGGACCAGATACGCAGTATTTT. Translated: CASSVSPPYGAGPDTQYF. The J gene is TRBJ2-3, the V gene TRBV9; tentatively, D is TRBD2 (6 bases). Germline V CDR1 and CDR2: SGDLS, YYNGEE. The CDR3 is 18 amino acids. Trimming cost V 1 base and J 4 bases, with 22 bases left between them.

The V and J genes are TRBV21-1 and TRBJ1-3; no DNA check was done on the table's D call, TRBD1. TRBV21-1 is a pseudogene locus. This CDR3 spans 17 amino acids. Here the CDR3 DNA reads TGTGCCAGCAGCAAAGGTGGGACAGACCGCTCTGGAAACACCATATATTTT. Translation gives CASSKGGTDRSGNTIYF.

This chain uses TRBV6-6 with TRBJ1-4; 7 bases fit TRBD1. From germline, CDR1 is MNHNY and CDR2 SVGAGI (reference sequence). CDR3 length: 13 residues. With V trimmed by 6 bases and J by 3 bases, 1 base remained unmatched. DNA of the CDR3: TGTGCCAGCAGGGGACAGCCTAATGAAAAACTGTTTTTT. Encoded protein: CASRGQPNEKLFF.

The J gene is TRBJ1-5, the V gene TRBV6-5; D call uncertain. Germline assignment: CDR1 MNHEY and CDR2 SVGAGI. Trimming left V 7 bases short and J 4 bases short, with 8 bases between. The CDR3 is 12 amino acids. The CDR3 nucleotides are TGTGCCAGCAAGAGACAAAATCAGCCCCAGCATTTT. Translated, it gives CASKRQNQPQHF.

CDR3 amino acids: CASSDMDSSYEQYF. The DNA for the CDR3 is TGCGCCAGCAGTGATATGGACTCTTCCTACGAGCAGTACTTC. V gene TRBV10-2 combines with J gene TRBJ2-7; maybe TRBD2 (5 bases). Trimming pared 3 bases from V and 1 base from J, leaving 10 bases between. CDR1 and CDR2 from the germline V gene are WSHSY and SAAADI. This CDR3 contains 14 residues.

J is TRBJ2-3 and V is TRBV3-1 (or the pseudogene TRBV3-2); 8 positions agree with TRBD2. The V segment lost 4 bases and the J segment 3 bases; nucleotides outside the gene matches: 9. CDR3 length: 16 amino acids. Germline lookup yields CDR1 LGHDT and CDR2 YNNKEL (reference sequence). The CDR3: CASSPVTGGPTDTQYF. The CDR3 nucleotides are TGTGCCAGCAGCCCCGTGACGGGGGGGCCGACAGATACGCAGTATTTT.

The chain carries TRBV27 and TRBJ2-7, with 7 positions matching TRBD1. Germline CDR1 is MNHEY and CDR2 is SMNVEV (reference sequence). The V gene end was trimmed by 3 bases and the J gene end by 2 bases; junction bases not matched to a gene: 4. The CDR3 covers 14 residues. This chain's CDR3 is CASSFSTGAYEQYF. The CDR3 nucleotides are TGTGCCAGCAGTTTTAGCACAGGGGCCTACGAGCAGTACTTC.

V usage is TRBV3-1 (or the pseudogene TRBV3-2) and J usage is TRBJ1-5; TRBD1 aligns across 7 bases. Germline lookup yields CDR1 LGHDT and CDR2 YNNKEL (reference sequence). Unmatched junction bases numbered 5, after V lost 2 bases and J lost 1 base. There are 16 residues in the CDR3. CDR3 in amino acids: CASSQQGTASNQPQHF. The DNA of the CDR3 is TGTGCCAGCAGCCAACAAGGGACAGCGAGCAATCAGCCCCAGCATTTT.

The CDR3: CATSRDTPTDTQYF. DNA of the CDR3: TGTGCCACCAGCAGAGATACTCCCACAGATACGCAGTATTTT. The V and J genes are TRBV15 and TRBJ2-3; D gene ambiguous. Germline lookup yields CDR1 LNHNV and CDR2 YYDKDF (reference sequence). The V end lost 0 bases, the J end lost 2 bases, and 6 bases lay between the germline ends. This CDR3 has 14 residues.

This chain links TRBV5-4 with TRBJ1-1; D is unresolved. V lost 1 base and J lost 3, with 13 bases in between. CDR1 is SGHNT, CDR2 YYREEE, per germline (reference sequence). The CDR3 contains 15 residues. The CDR3 protein is CASSLRVGQHTEAFF. The DNA for the CDR3 is TGTGCCAGCAGCTTGCGTGTTGGGCAGCACACTGAAGCTTTCTTT.

The chain has TRBV6-5 and TRBJ2-3; D not resolved. Per germline, CDR1 MNHEY and CDR2 SVGAGI. The CDR3 loop spans 15 amino acids. Trimming took off 0 bases at V and 9 bases at J, with 16 bases between the two ends. CDR3 nucleotides: TGTGCCAGCAGTTACTCGGTACTCCCTTCCCGCACGCAGTATTTT. It translates to CASSYSVLPSRTQYF.

The chain recombines TRBV5-1 with TRBJ2-1; D is possibly TRBD1 (6 bases). The ends were cut back, 2 bases at V and 5 bases at J, with 14 bases in the middle. The CDR3 covers 15 residues. Germline assignment: CDR1 SGHRS and CDR2 YFSETQ. CDR3 nucleotides: TGCGCCAGCAGCTTACATTACAGGGTTAACAATGAGCAGTTCTTC. It translates to CASSLHYRVNNEQFF.

This clone was recorded a few times. The V gene is TRBV11-2, the J gene TRBJ2-2; possibly TRBD2 for D (5 bases). The CDR3 spans 12 residues. The V gene's germline CDR1 is SGHAT and CDR2 FQNNGV. Trimming removed 5 bases at V and 6 bases at J, with 7 bases between. The DNA for the CDR3 is TGTGCCAGCAGCACTAGATCCGGGGAGCTGTTTTTT. This encodes CASSTRSGELFF.

The V and J genes are TRBV5-6 and TRBJ2-7, with 8 nucleotides matching TRBD1. The germline V gene has CDR1 SGHDT and CDR2 YYEEEE. V was clipped by 3 bases and J by 9 bases; unmatched bases: 2. The CDR3 is 11 residues long. CDR3 sequence reads: CASSSTGVQYF. The CDR3 region has the DNA TGTGCCAGCAGCTCGACAGGGGTGCAGTACTTC.

V is TRBV7-8 and J is TRBJ2-1, with D maybe TRBD2 (6 bases). The CDR3 totals 15 residues. V was pared by 5 bases and J by 7 bases, with 18 bases between. Germline V gene data show CDR1 as SGHVS and CDR2 as FQNEAQ. This CDR3 is CASSPPSRGSNEQFF. The CDR3 DNA sequence: TGTGCCAGCAGCCCTCCATCCCGGGGGTCAAATGAGCAGTTCTTC.

This clone was seen more than once but under ten times. This chain joins TRBV5-1 and TRBJ2-7; 8 nucleotides align to TRBD2. In germline, CDR1 is SGHRS, CDR2 YFSETQ. The CDR3 is 15 amino acids. V lost 2 bases and J lost 0; bases outside the gene matches: 4. The CDR3 DNA reads TGCGCCAGCAGCTTCAGCGGGGGCAGCTCCTACGAGCAGTACTTC. Protein: CASSFSGGSSYEQYF.

The V gene is TRBV4-2, the J gene TRBJ2-3; 10 nucleotides line up with TRBD2. V shed 1 base and J 1 base; nucleotides not matched to a gene: 5. The CDR3 extends over 17 amino acids. Per the germline V gene, CDR1 is LGHNA and CDR2 is YNFKEQ. CDR3: CASSQALLAGGTDTQYF. Here the CDR3 DNA reads TGTGCCAGCAGCCAAGCTTTGCTAGCGGGAGGCACAGATACGCAGTATTTT.

This clone was counted only a few times. Distinct nucleotide sequences in the sample also encode this CDR3. This rearrangement joins TRBV12-3 or TRBV12-4 to TRBJ1-2; D may be TRBD1 (5 bases). The CDR3 spans 12 residues. V lost 2 bases and J lost 5, with 6 bases in between. This CDR3 is CASSLQGYGYTF. Written as DNA, the CDR3 is TGTGCCAGCAGTTTACAGGGTTATGGCTACACCTTC.

The V and J genes are TRBV9 and TRBJ2-7; D might be TRBD1 (6 bases). The CDR3 runs 14 residues. The germline V and J ends were trimmed by 3 bases and 0 bases, with 10 bases remaining between them. Germline V gives CDR1 SGDLS, CDR2 YYNGEE. This CDR3 reads CASSAQGSSYEQYF. In DNA form, the CDR3 reads TGTGCCAGCAGCGCGCAGGGGAGCTCCTACGAGCAGTACTTC.

The chain recombines TRBV19 with TRBJ2-3, with TRBD2 as a possible D gene (5 bases). V was pared by 7 bases and J by 2 bases, with 13 bases between. CDR3 length: 14 amino acids. Germline CDR1 is LNHDA and CDR2 is SQIVND (reference sequence). CDR3 bases: TGTGCCAGTACCGAGGGCCTTAACACAGATACGCAGTATTTT. It translates to CASTEGLNTDTQYF. Drawing the rest from reference TRBV19 and TRBJ2-3, the complete variable domain is DGGITQSPKYLFRKEGQNVTLSCEQNLNHDAMYWYRQDPGQGLRLIYYSQIVNDFQKGDIAEGYSVSREKKESFPLTVTSAQKNPTAFYLCASTEGLNTDTQYFGPGTRLTVL.

The rearrangement links TRBV4-1 to TRBJ1-1, with 9 bases lining up with TRBD1. V trimming: 4 bases; J trimming: 3 bases; junction bases outside the gene matches: 3. The CDR3 has 14 residues. Germline CDR1 and CDR2: MGHRA and YSYEKL. The CDR3 coding sequence is TGCGCCAGCAGCCGGGACAGGGTTTACACTGAAGCTTTCTTT. Its protein product is CASSRDRVYTEAFF.

The chain has TRBV4-2 and TRBJ2-5; 8 bases map to TRBD2. The CDR3 totals 14 residues. Trimming cost V 6 bases and J 5 bases; bases outside gene matches: 8. The germline V gene encodes CDR1 LGHNA and CDR2 YNFKEQ. CDR3 amino acids: CASSSGGAGETQYF. CDR3 nucleotide sequence: TGTGCCAGCAGTTCCGGGGGGGCCGGTGAGACCCAGTACTTC.

The rearrangement uses TRBV20-1 and TRBJ2-1, with TRBD1 as a possible D gene (7 bases). There are 11 residues in the CDR3. The V end lost 5 bases, the J end lost 11 bases, and 13 bases lay between the germline ends. Per germline, CDR1 DFQATT and CDR2 SNEGSKA (reference sequence). The CDR3 here is CSAAGQMKQFF. In DNA form, the CDR3 reads TGCAGTGCTGCGGGACAGATGAAGCAGTTCTTC.

The chain combines TRBV18 with TRBJ1-5; D not certain. Germline V gives CDR1 KGHSH, CDR2 LQKENI. V was shortened by 4 bases and J by 4 bases, with 11 bases between the two germline ends. CDR3 length: 14 residues. CDR3 bases: TGTGCCAGCTCACTCATCGGGGAAAATCAGCCCCAGCATTTT. Translating it yields CASSLIGENQPQHF. Based on the CDR3 plus reference TRBV18 and TRBJ1-5, the full variable domain is NAGVMQNPRHLVRRRGQEARLRCSPMKGHSHVYWYRQLPEEGLKFMVYLQKENIIDESGMPKERFSAEFPKEGPSILRIQQVVRGDSAAYFCASSLIGENQPQHFGDGTRLSIL.

The chain couples TRBV4-2 to TRBJ1-6; 7 bases match TRBD1. V gave up 4 bases and J gave up 7 bases; unmatched junction bases: 4. CDR3 length equals 14 residues. Looked up from germline, CDR1 is LGHNA and CDR2 is YNFKEQ. CDR3 nucleotides: TGTGCCAGCAGCCCGGGACAGTCAAATTCACCCCTCCACTTT. Protein product: CASSPGQSNSPLHF.